This T cell receptor beta chain was identified during a study of vaccination and CD4 T cells after COVID-19. Overall study: Vaccination of participants consisted of two doses of either BNT162b2 or mRNA-1273 vaccine. Median time from COVID diagnosis to post-COVID sampling was under 120 days (35 to 161).

The Oncomine TCR Beta short-read assay generated sequence data from the DNA of cultured CD4+ T cells. Genomic DNA from cultured CD4+ T cells was extracted. TCRdb reprocessed the PCR reads via MiXCR and lists one record per CDR3 protein. The data contain 10,000 to 14,000 distinct CDR3 sequences, 65% of them seen just once; the ten biggest clones take up over 20%. CDR3 length: 17 amino acids. J lost 5 bases, V lost 9 bases, and 16 bases had no gene match. Germline V gives CDR1 SGHNT, CDR2 YYREEE (reference sequence). Points on this clonotype: The antigen is not known.

The treatment was: approximately nine-day PBMC culture with coronavirus spike peptide pools or control peptides (ViraFEST assay). The gene calls are TRBV5-4 and TRBJ2-7, with TRBD2 identical over 14 bases. The material was CD4+ T cells from blood, cultured in vitro, obtained before SARS-CoV-2 vaccination. The sequence came from a human donor who had recovered from COVID-19. The chain's CDR3 is CATKNRGGLAGGNEQYF. The CDR3 nucleotides read TGTGCCACAAAGAACAGGGGAGGACTAGCGGGAGGAAACGAGCAGTACTTC.